Each of the 27 T cell receptor beta chains below was sequenced from the same sample in a study of OX40 agonist ivuxolimab in advanced cancers. Receptor libraries were prepared by the immunoSEQ multiplex PCR assay. The immuneACCESS repertoire file appears here via TCRdb, limited to in-frame rearrangements. These files lack a portion of the clones; in checked studies, under half of the deficit traces to unresolved V genes, and the cause of the others is not known. The sample profile shows some 58,000 clones; less than 90% of them were found once. 0.77% of the sample belongs to the ten largest clones. The starting material was CD4+ or CD8+ T cells sorted from blood, obtained in a trial of the OX40 agonist ivuxolimab. The receptors here all came from an adult with an advanced solid tumor such as melanoma, head and neck, liver or kidney cancer.

There are a few counts of this clone. The chain couples TRBV19 to TRBJ2-2, with 12 bases fitting TRBD2. Germline V gives CDR1 LNHDA, CDR2 SQIVND (reference sequence). V was pared by 5 bases and J by 5 bases, with 6 bases of the junction left unmatched. CDR3 length: 16 amino acids. CDR3 in DNA: TGTGCCAGTAGTTGGACTAGCGGGATCGGGACCGGGGAGCTGTTTTTT. Translation gives CASSWTSGIGTGELFF. Supplemented by reference TRBV19 and TRBJ2-2, the full variable domain reads DGGITQSPKYLFRKEGQNVTLSCEQNLNHDAMYWYRQDPGQGLRLIYYSQIVNDFQKGDIAEGYSVSREKKESFPLTVTSAQKNPTAFYLCASSWTSGIGTGELFFGEGSRLTVL.

This clone was observed a handful of times. CDR3 bases: TGTGCCAGCACTAGAACGGGAGGTGGGGCCAACGTCCTGACTTTC. It encodes CASTRTGGGANVLTF. V gene TRBV7-9 combines with J gene TRBJ2-6; 7 positions agree with TRBD2. After removal of 7 bases from V and 3 bases from J, the junction contained 6 bases not matched to a gene. The CDR3 covers 15 residues. Germline V gives CDR1 SEHNR, CDR2 FQNEAQ (reference sequence).

The chain uses TRBV15 and TRBJ1-1, with D possibly matching TRBD1 (5 bases). V was cut by 5 bases and J by 6 bases, with 16 bases left in between. This CDR3 comprises 14 residues. Germline CDR1 is LNHNV and CDR2 is YYDKDF (reference sequence). CDR3 nucleotides: TGTGCCACCAGCCTAAGAGGGGTGTGGGCTGAAGCTTTCTTT. Amino acids: CATSLRGVWAEAFF.

CDR3: CASSLTPGLAGAVDTQYF. CDR3 bases: TGTGCCAGCAGCTTAACTCCCGGACTAGCGGGAGCTGTAGATACGCAGTATTTT. This chain connects TRBV7-3 to TRBJ2-3, with 13 bases identical to TRBD2. Trimming at V came to 0 bases and at J to 5 bases, leaving 8 bases not matched to a gene. The V gene's germline CDR1 is SGHTA and CDR2 FQGTGA. The CDR3 length is 18 residues. Full variable domain (remainder filled in from reference TRBV7-3 and TRBJ2-3): GAGVSQTPSNKVTEKGKYVELRCDPISGHTALYWYRQSLGQGPEFLIYFQGTGAADDSGLPNDRFFAVRPEGSVSTLKIQRTERGDSAVYLCASSLTPGLAGAVDTQYFGPGTRLTVL.

This chain connects TRBV6-5 to TRBJ2-7, with a tentative D call TRBD1 (6 bases). The CDR3 consists of 13 residues. In germline, CDR1 is MNHEY, CDR2 SVGAGI. With 6 bases removed from V and 3 bases from J, the gap between germline ends came to 12 bases. The CDR3 loop is CASSRDNNYEQYF. Here the CDR3 DNA reads TGTGCCAGCAGCCGGGACAATAACTACGAGCAGTACTTC.

J is TRBJ1-3 and V is TRBV5-1; maybe TRBD1 (5 bases). Germline V CDR1 and CDR2: SGHRS, YFSETQ. The CDR3 length is 16 residues. The V end lost 0 bases, the J end lost 0 bases, and 10 bases lay between the germline ends. CDR3 loop: CASSLERGFSGNTIYF. CDR3 coding DNA: TGCGCCAGCAGCTTGGAACGGGGCTTCTCTGGAAACACCATATATTTT.

The chain has TRBV5-4 and TRBJ2-7; possible D gene TRBD2, 6 bases. Per the germline V gene, CDR1 is SGHNT and CDR2 is YYREEE (reference sequence). This CDR3 has 14 amino acids. Trimming stripped 2 bases from V and 3 bases from J, with 12 bases between. The CDR3 is CASSLGGRDYEQYF. The CDR3 DNA reads TGTGCCAGCAGCTTAGGCGGGCGGGACTACGAGCAGTACTTC. The full variable domain, rest sourced from reference TRBV5-4 and TRBJ2-7, is ETGVTQSPTHLIKTRGQQVTLRCSSQSGHNTVSWYQQALGQGPQFIFQYYREEENGRGNFPPRFSGLQFPNYSSELNVNALELDDSALYLCASSLGGRDYEQYFGPGTRLTVT.

In the case of this clone: At the DNA level, this CDR3 is encoded by other sequences in the same sample as well. V usage is TRBV9 and J usage is TRBJ1-3; D call uncertain. Per germline, CDR1 SGDLS and CDR2 YYNGEE. This CDR3 contains 14 residues. V lost 0 bases and J lost 0, with 4 bases in between. CDR3 protein: CASSVAGSGNTIYF. CDR3 coding DNA: TGTGCCAGCAGCGTAGCCGGCTCTGGAAACACCATATATTTT. The full variable domain, rest sourced from reference TRBV9 and TRBJ1-3, is DSGVTQTPKHLITATGQRVTLRCSPRSGDLSVYWYQQSLDQGLQFLIQYYNGEERAKGNILERFSAQQFPDLHSELNLSSLELGDSALYFCASSVAGSGNTIYFGEGSWLTVV.

The genes are TRBV29-1 and TRBJ2-4; TRBD2 matches 13 bases. V gave up 7 bases and J gave up 3 bases; unmatched junction bases: 9. Germline CDR1 is SQVTM and CDR2 is ANQGSEA. The CDR3 is 16 amino acids. The CDR3: CSGERTSGSGKNIQYF. The CDR3 DNA follows: TGCAGCGGGGAAAGGACTAGCGGGAGTGGCAAAAACATTCAGTACTTC. The full variable domain, completed using reference TRBV29-1 and TRBJ2-4, is SAVISQKPSRDICQRGTSLTIQCQVDSQVTMMFWYRQQPGQSLTLIATANQGSEATYESGFVIDKFPISRPNLTFSTLTVSNMSPEDSSIYLCSGERTSGSGKNIQYFGAGTRLSVL.

The rearrangement uses TRBV7-2 and TRBJ2-1, with 8 bases aligning to TRBD1. The CDR3 totals 15 residues. CDR1 and CDR2 (germline): SGHTA, FQGNSA. V dropped 6 bases and J dropped 6; count of bases not matched to a gene: 10. This chain's CDR3 is CASSMRTGLGNEQFF. The CDR3 nucleotides read TGTGCCAGCAGTATGAGGACAGGGCTTGGCAATGAGCAGTTCTTC.

V usage is TRBV10-2 and J usage is TRBJ1-5; D call uncertain. The length of the CDR3 is 13 residues. Germline CDR1 and CDR2: WSHSY and SAAADI. V gave up 2 bases and J gave up 5 bases, with 7 bases separating them. The CDR3 reads CASSEPPHQPQHF. The CDR3 DNA follows: TGCGCCAGCAGTGAGCCCCCCCATCAGCCCCAGCATTTT.

V is TRBV5-4 and J is TRBJ1-2, with 9 bases fitting TRBD1. CDR1 is SGHNT and CDR2 is YYREEE in the germline V gene (reference sequence). There are 14 residues in the CDR3. Trimming at V came to 2 bases and at J to 7 bases, leaving 6 bases not matched to a gene. Here the CDR3 DNA reads TGTGCCAGCAGCTTAGACAGGACAGGGGTTGGCTACACCTTC. As protein: CASSLDRTGVGYTF. The variable domain in full, with the rest retrieved from reference TRBV5-4 and TRBJ1-2, is ETGVTQSPTHLIKTRGQQVTLRCSSQSGHNTVSWYQQALGQGPQFIFQYYREEENGRGNFPPRFSGLQFPNYSSELNVNALELDDSALYLCASSLDRTGVGYTFGSGTRLTVV.

This clone was picked up a small number of times. J is TRBJ2-7 and V is TRBV15; either TRBD1 or TRBD2 may supply D (5 bases each). CDR3 length: 16 residues. Germline CDR1 LNHNV, CDR2 YYDKDF (reference sequence). The V end was cut by 1 base, the J end by 1 base, with 14 bases between. The chain's CDR3 is CATSRVPGTQSYEQYF. In DNA, the CDR3 is TGTGCCACCAGCAGAGTCCCCGGGACCCAGTCCTACGAGCAGTACTTC.

This clone was seen only once. The V gene is TRBV18, the J gene TRBJ2-7, with 12 positions matching TRBD1. V lost 3 bases, J lost 3 bases, and 3 bases stayed unmatched. This CDR3 is 15 amino acids long. From germline, CDR1 is KGHSH and CDR2 LQKENI. DNA for the CDR3: TGTGCCAGCTCACCCGGGACAGGGGGCATCTACGAGCAGTACTTC. Encoded protein: CASSPGTGGIYEQYF.

V and J are TRBV6-6 and TRBJ2-7; possible D gene TRBD1, 6 bases. Germline-derived CDR1 and CDR2 are MNHNY and SVGAGI (reference sequence). This CDR3 has 13 residues. V lost 0 bases and J 7 bases, leaving 10 bases between the germline ends. The CDR3, as DNA: TGTGCCAGCAGTTACTCCGAGGGGGTGGAGCAGTACTTC. It is translated as CASSYSEGVEQYF.

This clone was observed a handful of times. This chain links TRBV5-1 with TRBJ1-5; 8 bases are a match to TRBD1. V lost 0 bases and J lost 5; bases outside the gene matches: 10. CDR3 length equals 17 residues. CDR1 and CDR2 from the germline V gene are SGHRS and YFSETQ. The CDR3 sequence is CASSLARGLCGDQPQHF. The CDR3 bases are TGCGCCAGCAGCTTGGCCAGGGGGCTGTGCGGGGATCAGCCCCAGCATTTT.

The rearrangement links TRBV29-1 to TRBJ2-5, with D possibly TRBD1 on 7 matching bases. Germline V CDR1 and CDR2: SQVTM, ANQGSEA. Trimming left V 7 bases short and J 4 bases short, with 16 bases between. The CDR3 length is 13 residues. CDR3 region: CSARGVAGETQYF. The DNA for the CDR3 is TGCAGCGCCAGGGGGGTTGCAGGAGAGACCCAGTACTTC.

This rearrangement joins TRBV5-6 to TRBJ1-2; 11 bases map to TRBD1. The germline gives CDR1 SGHDT, CDR2 YYEEEE. The CDR3 has 15 residues. Trimming cost V 4 bases and J 8 bases; bases outside gene matches: 10. This CDR3 reads CASSRPGTGGQGYTF. The CDR3 DNA follows: TGTGCCAGCAGCAGGCCCGGGACAGGGGGACAAGGCTACACCTTC.

The V gene is TRBV7-6, the J gene TRBJ2-1, with D possibly matching TRBD1 (6 bases). The germline V gene encodes CDR1 SGHVS and CDR2 FNYEAQ. This CDR3 region has 14 residues. V shed 1 base and J shed 8 bases, with 12 bases lying between them. CDR3 sequence (DNA): TGTGCCAGCAGCTTAGTAGGGGGTGTAGATGAGCAGTTCTTC. It codes for CASSLVGGVDEQFF.

The chain couples TRBV18 to TRBJ2-6; tentative D call: TRBD1 (5 bases). The V gene lost 10 bases and the J gene lost 0 bases, with 13 bases spanning the gap. Germline loops: CDR1 KGHSH, CDR2 LQKENI. The length of the CDR3 is 15 residues. CDR3 sequence: CATSSGYSGANVLTF. CDR3 nucleotides: TGTGCCACAAGTTCAGGGTACTCTGGGGCCAACGTCCTGACTTTC.

The chain carries TRBV11-2 and TRBJ2-6; D is unresolved. Germline V lookup: CDR1 SGHAT, CDR2 FQNNGV. This CDR3 region has 15 residues. V was cut by 1 base and J by 0 bases, with 4 bases left in between. This CDR3 is CASSLGHSGANVLTF. The CDR3 bases are TGTGCCAGCAGCTTAGGACACTCTGGGGCCAACGTCCTGACTTTC.

This sequence joins TRBV6-6 and TRBJ1-1, with D maybe TRBD1 (5 bases). The CDR3 is 13 residues long. Trimming removed 6 bases at V and 4 bases at J, with 12 bases between. Germline CDR1 is MNHNY and CDR2 is SVGAGI (reference sequence). The DNA of the CDR3 is TGTGCCAGCAGAGGTCCCGGGGCCACTGAAGCTTTCTTT. Encoded protein: CASRGPGATEAFF.

This clone was seen a handful of times. The rearrangement uses TRBV7-2 and TRBJ1-2; weak D call: TRBD1 (6 bases). Germline CDR1 and CDR2: SGHTA and FQGNSA. V lost 1 base, J lost 4 bases, and 22 bases lay in between. The CDR3 spans 18 residues. CDR3: CASSLGWGGPMAPYGYTF. CDR3 DNA sequence: TGTGCCAGCAGCTTAGGTTGGGGGGGGCCTATGGCTCCCTATGGCTACACCTTC.

In DNA, the CDR3 is TGTGCCAGCCGGCGGGGGGGCAGCAATCAGCCCCAGCATTTT. It translates to CASRRGGSNQPQHF. J is TRBJ1-5 and V is TRBV6-6; D may be TRBD1 (6 bases). The CDR3 sequence is 14 residues long. V was pared by 8 bases and J by 1 base, with 12 bases between. Germline values: CDR1 MNHNY, CDR2 SVGAGI (reference sequence).

The count of this clone is one. The chain uses TRBV6-5 and TRBJ2-3, with TRBD2 identical over 7 bases. CDR3 length: 13 residues. J lost 1 base, V lost 8 bases, and 3 bases had no gene match. Germline-derived CDR1 and CDR2 are MNHEY and SVGAGI. Here the CDR3 DNA reads TGTGCCAGCCTGAGCGGGGGCACAGATACGCAGTATTTT. This translates into CASLSGGTDTQYF.

The J gene is TRBJ1-1, the V gene TRBV7-9; 7 positions match TRBD1. J gave up 1 base and V 3 bases, and 5 bases lay outside the gene matches. In germline, CDR1 is SEHNR, CDR2 FQNEAQ (reference sequence). The CDR3 has 15 residues. CDR3 loop: CASSFSGTENTEAFF. Here the CDR3 DNA reads TGTGCCAGCAGCTTTTCCGGGACAGAGAACACTGAAGCTTTCTTT. The complete variable domain, with remaining parts taken from reference TRBV7-9 and TRBJ1-1, reads DTGVSQNPRHKITKRGQNVTFRCDPISEHNRLYWYRQTLGQGPEFLTYFQNEAQLEKSRLLSDRFSAERPKGSFSTLEIQRTEQGDSAMYLCASSFSGTENTEAFFGQGTRLTVV.

The rearrangement uses TRBV7-2 and TRBJ1-1; 7 nucleotides line up with TRBD1. CDR3 size: 17 residues. Germline lookup yields CDR1 SGHTA and CDR2 FQGNSA. Trimming took 5 bases from V and 0 from J; bases not matched to a gene: 12. CDR3: CASSTPTQGFMNTEAFF. CDR3 DNA sequence: TGTGCCAGCAGCACCCCGACACAGGGGTTTATGAACACTGAAGCTTTCTTT.